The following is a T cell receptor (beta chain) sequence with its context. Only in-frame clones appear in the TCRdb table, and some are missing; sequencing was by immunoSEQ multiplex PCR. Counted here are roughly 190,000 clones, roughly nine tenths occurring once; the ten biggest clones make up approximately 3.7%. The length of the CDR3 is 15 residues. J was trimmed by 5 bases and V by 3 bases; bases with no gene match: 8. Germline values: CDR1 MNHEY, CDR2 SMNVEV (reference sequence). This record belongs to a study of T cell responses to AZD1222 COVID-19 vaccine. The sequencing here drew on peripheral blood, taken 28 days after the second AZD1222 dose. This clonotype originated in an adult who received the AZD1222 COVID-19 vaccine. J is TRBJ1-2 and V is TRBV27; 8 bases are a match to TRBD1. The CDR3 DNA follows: TGTGCCAGCAGTTTTGGCAGGGGGCTTGTGTATGGCTACACCTTC. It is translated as CASSFGRGLVYGYTF.